This TCR beta chain stems from a study of control samples from healthy donors and cancer patients. The CDR3 is 14 amino acids. The V end was cut by 5 bases, the J end by 1 base, with 12 bases between. Germline CDR1 is SEHNR and CDR2 is FQNEAQ (reference sequence). Sequencing used immunoSEQ multiplex PCR; TCRdb keeps in-frame clones, though not all of them. The sample includes around 120,000 clones, 85% to 95% seen only once; the top ten take 1.5% to 2%. This TCR was sampled from a man between 50 and 59 years old with head and neck cancer. The chain carries TRBV7-9 and TRBJ2-7, with TRBD1 as a possible D gene (6 bases). The specimen sequenced was PBMCs. CDR3 coding DNA: TGTGCCAGCAGCAAGACAGGTTCGTCCTACGAGCAGTACTTC. Translating gives CASSKTGSSYEQYF.